This is a list of T cell receptor beta chains from one sample in a study of blood T cell repertoires in COVID-19. Assay: immunoSEQ multiplex PCR; the TCRdb copy retains only in-frame clones and omits some. There are about 97,000 clones in the sample; about 91% occur only once, and 2.1% lies in the top ten. The material sequenced was peripheral blood. Receptors were obtained from a man in his forties or fifties with COVID-19, enrolled during active disease. Each CDR3 is given with its conserved first and last residue. The D gene is left open where the match is weak. The listing skips clone size in some rows; elsewhere it reads once, few, many or a size class.

v_call	j_call	clone_size	d_call	cdr3_aa	cdr3_nt
TRBV18	TRBJ1-6	NA	NA	CASSTGPQGPTNYSPLHF	TGTGCCAGCTCAACTGGACCTCAGGGGCCGACCAATTATTCACCCCTCCACTTT
TRBV19	TRBJ1-4	NA	NA	CASSATPTNEKLFF	TGTGCCAGTAGCGCGACCCCGACAAATGAAAAACTGTTTTTT
TRBV7-9	TRBJ1-1	NA	NA	CASSLAWGGRMNTEAFF	TGTGCCAGCAGCTTAGCGTGGGGGGGCCGGATGAACACTGAAGCTTTCTTT
TRBV6-2/TRBV6-3	TRBJ2-1	once	NA	CASSYQEPGEQFF	TGTGCCAGCAGTTACCAGGAACCGGGAGAGCAGTTCTTC
TRBV30	TRBJ1-5	NA	TRBD1	CAWSEGRTGDSNQPQHF	TGTGCCTGGAGTGAAGGGAGGACAGGGGATAGCAATCAGCCCCAGCATTTT
TRBV18	TRBJ1-1	NA	NA	CASSPSLNTEAFF	TGTGCCAGCTCACCATCGTTGAACACTGAAGCTTTCTTT
TRBV3-1/TRBV3-2	TRBJ1-5	NA	NA	CASSQDRGQPQHF	TGTGCCAGCAGCCAAGATAGGGGGCAGCCCCAGCATTTT
TRBV11-2	TRBJ2-7	NA	TRBD2	CASSLGLAGAISYEQYF	TGTGCCAGCAGCTTGGGACTAGCGGGGGCCATCTCCTACGAGCAGTACTTC
TRBV7-9	TRBJ2-1	NA	TRBD2	CASSTLGGGANEQFF	TGTGCCAGCAGCACCCTTGGCGGGGGGGCCAATGAGCAGTTCTTC
TRBV2	TRBJ2-7	NA	TRBD2	CASSELAGSYEQYF	TGTGCCAGCAGTGAACTAGCGGGCTCCTACGAGCAGTACTTC